The rows below give T cell receptor beta chains drawn from one sample of a study of cytomegalovirus exposure and HLA in healthy donors. Sequencing used immunoSEQ multiplex PCR; TCRdb keeps in-frame clones, though not all of them. The data contain around 85,000 clones, 80% of them singletons. Sequenced material: PBMCs. The receptors originated from a woman between 45 and 65 years old in good health and CMV-seropositive. CDR3s include the opening cysteine and the closing phenylalanine or tryptophan. A D gene is named only where the DNA matches it firmly. Clone size, where shown, is once, few, many, or a class for clones that have expanded.

clone_size d_call j_call v_call cdr3_aa cdr3_nt
. . TRBJ1-5 TRBV2 CASRIGVGQPQHF TGTGCCAGCAGAATCGGGGTAGGGCAGCCCCAGCATTTT
. TRBD1 TRBJ2-7 TRBV6-1 CASSEAGTGIHEQYF TGTGCCAGCAGTGAAGCGGGGACAGGGATCCACGAGCAGTACTTC
few . TRBJ1-1 TRBV18 CASSYREAHEAFF TGTGCCAGCTCGTACCGTGAGGCCCATGAAGCTTTCTTT
. . TRBJ1-4 TRBV15 CATSRRGGGDEKLFF TGTGCCACCAGCAGGCGTGGGGGGGGAGACGAAAAACTGTTTTTT
. TRBD2 TRBJ2-2 TRBV2 CASTSTSGGSGELFF TGTGCCAGCACTTCGACTAGCGGGGGGTCCGGGGAGCTGTTTTTT
. . TRBJ2-7 TRBV7-6 CASSSDKTFYEQYF TGTGCCAGCAGCTCCGACAAAACCTTCTACGAGCAGTACTTC
. TRBD1 TRBJ2-2 TRBV5-4 CASSSWGQRNTGELFF TGTGCCAGCAGCTCGTGGGGACAGAGAAACACCGGGGAGCTGTTTTTT
once . TRBJ2-7 TRBV18 CASSPREGGYYEQYF TGTGCCAGCTCACCACGCGAGGGAGGCTACTACGAGCAGTACTTC
. TRBD1 TRBJ2-3 TRBV7-9 CASSRQGASTADTQYF TGTGCCAGCAGCAGACAGGGGGCGTCCACAGCAGATACGCAGTATTTT
. . TRBJ2-2 TRBV5-6 CASSRLRGFGGELFF TGTGCCAGCAGCCGTCTCAGGGGCTTTGGCGGGGAGCTGTTTTTT
. . TRBJ2-5 TRBV13 CASSQRRQQQETQYF TGTGCCAGCAGCCAAAGGCGGCAGCAACAAGAGACCCAGTACTTC
. TRBD2 TRBJ2-1 TRBV6-4 CASSPSGEYNEQFF TGTGCCAGCAGCCCTAGCGGGGAGTACAATGAGCAGTTCTTC
once . TRBJ2-1 TRBV14 CASSVVDEQFF TGTGCCAGCAGCGTAGTCGATGAGCAGTTCTTC
few TRBD1 TRBJ1-1 TRBV4-1 CASSLGTANTEAFF TGCGCCAGCAGCCTGGGGACAGCCAACACTGAAGCTTTCTTT
. TRBD2 TRBJ2-3 TRBV6-5 CASSYWGLAGDTQYF TGTGCCAGCAGTTACTGGGGACTAGCGGGCGATACGCAGTATTTT
. . TRBJ2-1 TRBV7-2 CASSPFVNEQFF TGTGCCAGCAGCCCCTTCGTCAATGAGCAGTTCTTC
. . TRBJ1-1 TRBV5-1 CASSLAGEGTEAFF TGCGCCAGCAGCTTGGCGGGGGAAGGCACTGAAGCTTTCTTT
once . TRBJ1-2 TRBV5-6 CASSVGTDWGDWYGYTF TGTGCCAGCAGCGTCGGGACGGACTGGGGGGATTGGTATGGCTACACCTTC
. . TRBJ2-5 TRBV30 CAWSAGQFQETQYF TGTGCCTGGAGTGCTGGGCAATTTCAAGAGACCCAGTACTTC
once TRBD1 TRBJ1-1 TRBV19 CASKTTGVDTEAFF TGTGCCAGTAAAACGACAGGGGTTGACACTGAAGCTTTCTTT
once TRBD2 TRBJ2-1 TRBV11-3 CASSLAVSGRFSEQFF TGTGCCAGCAGCTTAGCAGTTAGCGGGAGGTTCTCTGAGCAGTTCTTC
. . TRBJ2-3 TRBV19 CASSIGRGDTQYF TGTGCCAGTAGTATAGGGCGCGGGGATACGCAGTATTTT
. TRBD1 TRBJ1-4 TRBV5-1 CTSSYRGTNEKLFF TGCACCAGCAGCTACAGGGGAACTAATGAAAAACTGTTTTTT
. TRBD1 TRBJ2-7 TRBV6-5 CASSRTGFSYEQYF TGTGCCAGCAGTCGGACAGGGTTCTCCTACGAGCAGTACTTC
. TRBD2 TRBJ2-3 TRBV10-2 CASSEGLEEFTDTQYF TGCGCCAGCAGTGAGGGACTAGAAGAGTTCACAGATACGCAGTATTTT
. TRBD2 TRBJ2-1 TRBV7-8 CASSLAETSGYASYNEQFF TGTGCCAGCAGCTTAGCGGAAACTAGCGGGTATGCATCATACAATGAGCAGTTCTTC
. TRBD1 TRBJ2-7 TRBV6-5 CASSTDRGNEQYF TGTGCCAGCAGTACGGACAGGGGGAACGAGCAGTACTTC
once . TRBJ1-1 TRBV19 CASSTRGWPEAFF TGTGCCAGTAGTACCCGGGGATGGCCTGAAGCTTTCTTT
few . TRBJ1-2 TRBV21-1 CASPLRQGLDYGYTF TGTGCCAGCCCCCTCAGACAGGGCTTAGACTATGGCTACACCTTC
. . TRBJ2-7 TRBV7-2 CASSLTAGLGEQYF TGTGCCAGCAGCTTAACGGCGGGCCTGGGCGAGCAGTACTTC
. . TRBJ1-1 TRBV11-3 CASSADTGYTEAFF TGTGCCAGCAGCGCCGATACAGGGTACACTGAAGCTTTCTTT
. . TRBJ2-6 TRBV5-4 CASSQRDSGANVLTF TGTGCCAGCAGCCAACGGGACTCTGGGGCCAACGTCCTGACTTTC
few TRBD2 TRBJ2-3 TRBV7-3 CASSPGGGITSTDTQYF TGTGCCAGCAGCCCTGGGGGGGGAATCACTAGCACAGATACGCAGTATTTT
. . TRBJ2-7 TRBV7-7 CASSSAGRFDEQYF TGTGCTAGCAGCAGCGCGGGACGTTTCGACGAGCAGTACTTC
. TRBD2 TRBJ2-5 TRBV18 CASSPVSGRQETQYF TGTGCCAGCTCACCGGTTAGCGGGAGACAAGAGACCCAGTACTTC
. . TRBJ1-1 TRBV5-1 CASSLGGEVNTEAFF TGCGCCAGCAGCTTGGGGGGAGAGGTGAACACTGAAGCTTTCTTT
. . TRBJ1-1 TRBV7-8 CASSLVAYPATGTEAFF TGTGCCAGCAGCTTAGTGGCATACCCGGCTACGGGAACTGAAGCTTTCTTT
. . TRBJ2-1 TRBV21-1 CASPPPGGDNEQFF TGTGCCAGCCCGCCGCCGGGAGGAGACAATGAGCAGTTCTTC
. TRBD1 TRBJ2-2 TRBV14 CASSPRTGTGELFF TGTGCCAGCAGCCCTCGGACAGGCACCGGGGAGCTGTTTTTT
. TRBD1 TRBJ1-1 TRBV28 CASNEGGPNTEAFF TGTGCCAGCAACGAAGGGGGCCCGAACACTGAAGCTTTCTTT
. TRBD2 TRBJ2-2 TRBV30 CAWSTPVLAGVYTGELFF TGTGCCTGGAGTACCCCTGTCTTAGCGGGAGTGTACACCGGGGAGCTGTTTTTT
. . TRBJ2-1 TRBV6-6 CASSKGEYNEQFF TGTGCCAGCAGCAAAGGAGAATACAATGAGCAGTTCTTC
. . TRBJ2-2 TRBV30 CAWTSPWAGNTGELFF TGTGCCTGGACTTCCCCCTGGGCAGGGAACACCGGGGAGCTGTTTTTT
few TRBD1 TRBJ2-2 TRBV19 CASRLDRLNTGELFF TGTGCCAGCCGTCTGGACAGGCTCAACACCGGGGAGCTGTTTTTT
. TRBD2 TRBJ2-1 TRBV4-1 CASSQYSGGPQFF TGCGCCAGCAGCCAATACTCGGGGGGGCCACAGTTCTTC
. . TRBJ1-4 TRBV11-2 CASSLEAGANEKLFF TGTGCCAGCAGCTTAGAAGCAGGCGCTAATGAAAAACTGTTTTTT
. . TRBJ1-1 TRBV4-2 CASSHPQGNTEAFF TGTGCCAGCAGCCACCCACAGGGGAACACTGAAGCTTTCTTT
. . TRBJ2-2 TRBV12-2 CASRPRTVTGELFF TGTGCAAGTCGCCCCCGGACTGTAACCGGGGAGCTGTTTTTT
. . TRBJ1-4 TRBV5-5 CASSSDPSGKLFF TGTGCCAGCAGCTCAGACCCAAGCGGAAAACTGTTTTTT
. TRBD1 TRBJ1-2 TRBV5-4 CASRPNRGLETF TGTGCCAGCAGACCAAACAGGGGGTTGGAGACCTTC
. . TRBJ2-1 TRBV7-6 CASSLALQGGEQFF TGTGCCAGCAGCTTAGCCTTACAGGGCGGGGAGCAGTTCTTC
once . TRBJ2-7 TRBV30 CAWTVPRDSRGEQYF TGTGCCTGGACTGTCCCGCGGGACTCTCGAGGGGAGCAGTACTTC
. TRBD2 TRBJ2-1 TRBV18 CASSPLVLAEGEQFF TGTGCCAGCTCACCACTTGTCCTAGCGGAAGGGGAGCAGTTCTTC